The T cell receptor (beta chain) described here comes from a study of breast tumors, draining lymph nodes, adjacent tissues. As regards this clonotype: What it recognizes is unknown.

TCRdb used MiXCR to reprocess the multiplex PCR reads, holding one entry per CDR3 protein. The sample holds roughly 100,000 distinct CDR3 sequences, around 30% seen once. The germline CDR1 and CDR2 sequences are SNHLY and FYNNEI. V lost 6 bases, J lost 0 bases, and 8 bases stayed unmatched. This CDR3 contains 16 residues. The lymph nodes were axillary draining lymph nodes from breast cancer patients. Study-level findings and limits: Findings are consistent with lymph node origin and intratumoral expansion of most tumor T cells. Compared with lymph nodes, tumors were less diverse; compared with nontumor tissue, more. Tumor T cell lymph node origin was a supported hypothesis, not proven. Tumor and nontumor repertoires were significantly more similar in luminal-like than in basal-like breast cancer.

Sequencing was performed on axillary lymph node tissue. This rearrangement joins TRBV2 to TRBJ2-1; 7 nucleotides line up with TRBD1. This TCR derives from a female donor with breast cancer. Some clones in this sample may be carry-over from other donors' samples. CDR3 sequence (DNA): TGTGCCAGCAGCGGCGTGGGACAGAGCTCCTACAATGAGCAGTTCTTC. This gives the protein CASSGVGQSSYNEQFF.